The T cell receptor beta chain described here comes from a study of CD8+ T cells in alopecia areata. As the sequencing template, cDNA was produced by extracting RNA and reverse transcribing it. TCRdb's table, derived via immunoSEQ multiplex PCR, lists solely in-frame clones and lacks some. Recorded here are about 9,000 clones, none singletons. CD4, CD8alpha, NKG2D, NKG2ACE and other markers guided sorting of pooled cutaneous lymph node cells. This clone was detected ten times or more. Gene and germline names: mouse. The missing CDR3 end, 4 residues past where the read stops, is filled in from the germline J gene. Germline values: CDR1 NNHDY, CDR2 SYVADS. CDR3 length: 12 amino acids.

The J gene is TRBJ2-7, the V gene TRBV13-3, with TRBD1 as a possible D gene (5 bases). This TCR was sampled from a C3H/HeJ mouse with alopecia areata. This mouse strain has H2-k as its MHC haplotype. Sequencing was carried out using CD8+ T cells sorted from a lymph node. The CDR3: CASSDRQYEQYF. Partial CDR3 DNA: TGTGCCAGCAGTGACCGACAGTAT.